The entry below describes one TCR beta chain. Method: immunoSEQ multiplex PCR; TCRdb's copy keeps in-frame clones and lacks some. The sample shows approximately 120,000 clones, approximately 90% of them seen only once. There are 14 residues in the CDR3. Per germline, CDR1 SGHAT and CDR2 FQNNGV. Trimming cost V 0 bases and J 2 bases, with 5 bases left between them. This record belongs to a study of control samples from healthy donors and cancer patients. This receptor was identified in a woman in her forties or fifties in good health. V is TRBV11-2 and J is TRBJ1-3; no definite D call. Sequenced sample: blood. The CDR3 here is CASSLDPTGNTIYF. In DNA, the CDR3 is TGTGCCAGCAGCTTAGATCCAACTGGAAACACCATATATTTT.